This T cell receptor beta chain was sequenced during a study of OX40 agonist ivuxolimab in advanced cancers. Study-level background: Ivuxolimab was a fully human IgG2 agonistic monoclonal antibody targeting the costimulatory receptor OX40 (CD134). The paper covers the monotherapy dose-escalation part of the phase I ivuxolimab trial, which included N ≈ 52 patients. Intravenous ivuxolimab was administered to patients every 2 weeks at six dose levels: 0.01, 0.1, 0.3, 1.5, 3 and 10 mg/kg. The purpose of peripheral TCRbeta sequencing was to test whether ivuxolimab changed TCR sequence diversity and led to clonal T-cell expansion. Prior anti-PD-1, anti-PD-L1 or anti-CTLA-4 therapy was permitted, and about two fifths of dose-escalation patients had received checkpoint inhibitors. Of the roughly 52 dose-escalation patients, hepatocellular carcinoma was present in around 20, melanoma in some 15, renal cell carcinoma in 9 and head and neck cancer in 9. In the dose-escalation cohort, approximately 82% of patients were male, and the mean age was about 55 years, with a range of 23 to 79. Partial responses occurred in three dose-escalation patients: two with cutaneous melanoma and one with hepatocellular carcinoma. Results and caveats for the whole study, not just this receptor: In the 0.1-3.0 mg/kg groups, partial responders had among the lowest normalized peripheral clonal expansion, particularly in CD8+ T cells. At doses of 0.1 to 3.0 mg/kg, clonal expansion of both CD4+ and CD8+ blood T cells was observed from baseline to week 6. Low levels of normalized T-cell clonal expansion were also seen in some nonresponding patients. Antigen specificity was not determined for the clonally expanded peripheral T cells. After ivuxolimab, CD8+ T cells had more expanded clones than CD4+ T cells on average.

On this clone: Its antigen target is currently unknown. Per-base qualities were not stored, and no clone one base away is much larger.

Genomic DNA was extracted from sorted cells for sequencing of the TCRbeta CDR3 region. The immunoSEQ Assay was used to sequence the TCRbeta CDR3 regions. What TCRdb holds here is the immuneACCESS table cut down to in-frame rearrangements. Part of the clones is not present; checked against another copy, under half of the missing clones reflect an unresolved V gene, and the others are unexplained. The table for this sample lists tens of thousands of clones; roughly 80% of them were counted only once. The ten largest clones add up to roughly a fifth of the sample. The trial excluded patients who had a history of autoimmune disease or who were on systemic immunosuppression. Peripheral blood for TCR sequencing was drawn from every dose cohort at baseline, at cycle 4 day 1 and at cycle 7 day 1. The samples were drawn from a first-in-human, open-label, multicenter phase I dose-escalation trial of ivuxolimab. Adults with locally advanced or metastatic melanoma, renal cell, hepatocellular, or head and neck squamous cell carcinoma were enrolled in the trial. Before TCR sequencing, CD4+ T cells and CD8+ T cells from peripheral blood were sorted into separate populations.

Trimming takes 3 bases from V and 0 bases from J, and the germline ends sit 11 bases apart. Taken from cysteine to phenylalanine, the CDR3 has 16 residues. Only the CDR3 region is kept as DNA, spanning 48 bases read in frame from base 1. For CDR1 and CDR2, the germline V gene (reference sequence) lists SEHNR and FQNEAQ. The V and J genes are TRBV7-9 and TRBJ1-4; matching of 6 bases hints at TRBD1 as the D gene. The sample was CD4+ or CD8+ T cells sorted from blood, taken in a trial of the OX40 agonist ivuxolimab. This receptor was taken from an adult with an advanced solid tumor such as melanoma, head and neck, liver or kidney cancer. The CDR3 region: CASSFGQLATNEKLFF. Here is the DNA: TGTGCCAGCAGCTTCGGACAGCTTGCAACTAATGAAAAACTGTTTTTT.